This TCR beta chain was captured by sequencing in a study of CD8 T cells in ankylosing spondylitis. Study-level findings and limits: Matched ankylosing spondylitis synovial fluid reportedly contained a significantly enriched population of disease-linked clones. Earlier authors reported some of these motif variants in reactive arthritis synovial fluid and blood.

A few counts support this clonotype. Its cognate antigen is unknown. TCR beta libraries were made by quantitative 5'-RACE with molecular barcodes. Each CDR3 protein gets one entry after TCRdb re-called the 5' RACE reads with MiXCR. This table holds 200,000 to 300,000 distinct CDR3 sequences, roughly 8% found once. This sequence originates from a female donor with ankylosing spondylitis or in good health (not recorded which). Material for sequencing was blood, either unsorted or a sorted T cell fraction (not recorded which).

The CDR3 DNA is TGTGCCAGCAGCCAGGGACAGCCCTCGGGCGGGGAGCTGTTTTTT. Amino acid sequence: CASSQGQPSGGELFF. This sequence joins TRBV4-2 and TRBJ2-2; 7 positions match TRBD1. V was clipped by 3 bases and J by 7 bases; unmatched bases: 8. This CDR3 has 15 residues. Germline V gene sequence: CDR1 LGHNA, CDR2 YNFKEQ.